This T cell receptor (beta chain) was sequenced during a study of blood T cell repertoires in COVID-19. Whole-study context: Samples taken during acute and convalescent COVID-19 were collected in the United States, Italy and Spain.

Per germline, CDR1 GTSNPN and CDR2 SVGIG (reference sequence). The CDR3 runs 13 residues. Trimming cost V 3 bases and J 5 bases, with 11 bases left between them. Original processing notes: Estimated nucleated cell counts came from reference gene primer amplification. Produced via immunoSEQ multiplex PCR; TCRdb's table is partial and in-frame only. Clone size and V and J calls were adopted from that table, with D and trimming inferred from the DNA. The repertoire holds about 150,000 clones, 78% seen once, with about 1.8% in the top ten. This TCR was recovered from an elderly man with acute or convalescent COVID-19. Sample: peripheral blood. The genes are TRBV30 and TRBJ1-5; TRBD1 might be the D (6 bases). The DNA of the CDR3 is TGTGCCTGGAGACAGGGTTCCCATCAGCCCCAGCATTTT. This translates into CAWRQGSHQPQHF.